Following are 21 T cell receptor beta chains from one sample sequenced in a study of CD8+ T cells in alopecia areata. Treatment noted: oral pan-JAK inhibitor, 5-10 mg twice daily. Extracted RNA was reverse transcribed into cDNA, the sequencing template. Profiling relied on immunoSEQ multiplex PCR, and the TCRdb table lists in-frame clones only, not all of them. The sample records 200,000 to 250,000 clones, roughly 66% being singletons. Sequencing was performed on CD4+ T cells sorted from blood, taken at week 44, from a patient treated with tofacitinib. Receptor source: a human donor with alopecia areata.

This chain connects TRBV7-8 to TRBJ2-1, with D uncertain. This CDR3 has 12 amino acids. Trimming stripped 1 base from V and 7 bases from J, with 5 bases between. Germline CDR1 and CDR2: SGHVS and FQNEAQ. As DNA, the CDR3 is TGTGCCAGCAGCTTAGTTGATAATGAGCAGTTCTTC. Its translation: CASSLVDNEQFF.

This clone was found a few times. The rearrangement uses TRBV7-2 and TRBJ2-1; 14 bases match TRBD2. The CDR3 has 16 residues. V lost 1 base to trimming and J lost 13 bases; unmatched junction nucleotides: 9. Germline V gene lookup returns CDR1 SGHTA and CDR2 FQGNSA. The CDR3 nucleotides read TGTGCCAGCAGCTTAGTACTACCTGGGACTAGCGGGAGACAGTTCTTC. This translates into CASSLVLPGTSGRQFF.

This chain links TRBV13 with TRBJ2-3, with D hard to call. Trimming removed 4 bases from V and 3 bases from J, with 5 bases in between. This CDR3 contains 12 residues. The germline V gene encodes CDR1 PRHDT and CDR2 FYEKMQ (reference sequence). CDR3 region: CASSSETDTQYF. Written as DNA, the CDR3 is TGTGCCAGCAGCTCCGAAACAGATACGCAGTATTTT.

This rearrangement joins TRBV6-5 to TRBJ1-2; D is unclear. Trimming left V 1 base short and J 6 bases short, with 9 bases between. CDR3 length: 13 amino acids. The germline V gene encodes CDR1 MNHEY and CDR2 SVGAGI. The CDR3 bases are TGTGCCAGCAGTTACTGGAGGGAGGATGGCTACACCTTC. Its translation: CASSYWREDGYTF.

The chain links TRBV12-5 to TRBJ1-1; D is unclear. The germline V gene has CDR1 LGHNT and CDR2 FRNRAP. V was clipped by 8 bases and J by 4 bases, with 11 bases between them. The length of the CDR3 is 12 residues. CDR3 in DNA: TGTGCTAGTAAAGCTGAAGGCACTGAAGCTTTCTTT. Translating it yields CASKAEGTEAFF. Looking up the rest from reference TRBV12-5 and TRBJ1-1 gives the full variable domain: DARVTQTPRHKVTEMGQEVTMRCQPILGHNTVFWYRQTMMQGLELLAYFRNRAPLDDSGMPKDRFSAEMPDATLATLKIQPSEPRDSAVYFCASKAEGTEAFFGQGTRLTVV.

This clone appeared a single time. The chain links TRBV9 to TRBJ1-2; TRBD1 is a possible D gene (6 bases). V was pared by 4 bases and J by 6 bases, with 10 bases between. Looked up from germline, CDR1 is SGDLS and CDR2 is YYNGEE. The CDR3 consists of 12 residues. The CDR3 DNA is TGTGCCAGCAGCCCGGGACACAATGGCTACACCTTC. Translation gives CASSPGHNGYTF.

The V gene is TRBV19, the J gene TRBJ2-1, with D perhaps matching TRBD1 (6 bases). The CDR3 totals 17 residues. Germline V gene data show CDR1 as LNHDA and CDR2 as SQIVND (reference sequence). Trimming removed 3 bases at V and 4 bases at J, with 19 bases between. The CDR3 DNA is TGTGCCAGTAGTATGGAATGGGCGGACAGCCCTTACAATGAGCAGTTCTTC. Amino acids: CASSMEWADSPYNEQFF.

Concerning this clone: One end of the junction varies from germline; a read error may be responsible. V gene TRBV7-2 combines with J gene TRBJ2-3, with TRBD2 identical over 13 bases. Germline V gene sequence: CDR1 SGHTA, CDR2 FQGNSA. The CDR3 is 14 amino acids. In DNA form, the CDR3 reads TGTGCCAGCAGACAGAACCCCGGGACTAGCGGGATACCTTTT. This translates into CASRQNPGTSGIPF.

In this sample, this clone turned up a few times. The chain links TRBV5-6 to TRBJ2-5; D may be TRBD2 (6 bases). Germline V gives CDR1 SGHDT, CDR2 YYEEEE. The CDR3 contains 15 residues. The germline V and J ends were trimmed by 4 bases and 4 bases, with 17 bases remaining between them. This chain's CDR3 is CASSRGSLRGETQYF. The CDR3, as DNA: TGTGCCAGCAGCCGGGGGAGTTTAAGGGGAGAGACCCAGTACTTC.

V and J are TRBV29-1 and TRBJ1-5; D not resolved. The CDR3 is 13 amino acids. Germline CDR1 reads SQVTM; CDR2 reads ANQGSEA. Trimming pared 4 bases from V and 4 bases from J, leaving 11 bases between. The CDR3 protein is CSVGEIANQPQHF. CDR3 DNA: TGCAGCGTTGGGGAGATTGCTAATCAGCCCCAGCATTTT.

This clone was seen a handful of times. The chain has TRBV7-9 and TRBJ2-6; D unclear. This CDR3 is 14 amino acids long. The ends were cut back, 5 bases at V and 0 bases at J, with 5 bases in the middle. From germline, CDR1 is SEHNR and CDR2 FQNEAQ (reference sequence). The CDR3, as DNA: TGTGCCAGCAGCCCCAGCTCTGGGGCCAACGTCCTGACTTTC. Residues: CASSPSSGANVLTF.

The V gene is TRBV11-2, the J gene TRBJ1-1, with D unresolved. CDR1 SGHAT and CDR2 FQNNGV come from the germline V gene. The V and J ends lost 1 base and 4 bases respectively, with 1 base between them. The CDR3 loop spans 11 amino acids. CDR3 region: CASSLATEAFF. DNA of the CDR3: TGTGCCAGCAGCTTAGCCACTGAAGCTTTCTTT.

J is TRBJ2-1 and V is TRBV5-1; D is ambiguous. This CDR3 contains 13 residues. Trimming removed 1 base at V and 7 bases at J, with 9 bases between. CDR1 is SGHRS and CDR2 is YFSETQ in the germline V gene. Here the CDR3 DNA reads TGCGCCAGCAGCTTGCCCAGTAAAAATGAGCAGTTCTTC. Protein sequence: CASSLPSKNEQFF.

This clone has a handful of counts. Other DNA sequences in the same sample also yield this CDR3. The CDR3 here is CASSPQETQYF. CDR3 DNA sequence: TGTGCCAGCAGCCCCCAAGAGACCCAGTACTTC. This chain links TRBV2 with TRBJ2-5; D gene unclear. CDR1 and CDR2 from the germline V gene are SNHLY and FYNNEI. CDR3 length: 11 amino acids. V was shortened by 6 bases and J by 1 base, with 3 bases between the two germline ends.

The rearrangement uses TRBV25-1 and TRBJ2-3; D is unresolved. The CDR3 is 15 amino acids. Germline V gives CDR1 MGHDK, CDR2 SYGVNS. V was shortened by 3 bases and J by 2 bases, with 12 bases between the two germline ends. Here the CDR3 DNA reads TGTGCCAGCAGTGATTCCTCGGCTCCCACAGATACGCAGTATTTT. Amino acid sequence: CASSDSSAPTDTQYF.

The gene calls are TRBV2 and TRBJ2-3, with 10 positions matching TRBD1. The CDR3 has 15 amino acids. Germline values: CDR1 SNHLY, CDR2 FYNNEI. V shed 5 bases and J 2 bases; nucleotides not matched to a gene: 4. The CDR3 protein is CASSPDRGITDTQYF. The CDR3 nucleotides are TGTGCCAGCAGTCCGGACAGGGGGATCACAGATACGCAGTATTTT.

This sequence joins TRBV29-1 and TRBJ2-1; 11 bases fit TRBD1. The CDR3 loop spans 15 amino acids. Germline V gives CDR1 SQVTM, CDR2 ANQGSEA. V shed 6 bases, J shed 7 bases, and the junction held 11 bases outside the gene matches. CDR3 residues: CSVGHRDRGGNEQFF. For the CDR3, the DNA is TGCAGCGTCGGGCACCGGGACAGGGGGGGAAATGAGCAGTTCTTC.

The chain joins TRBV25-1 to TRBJ1-1, with D hard to call. Germline-derived CDR1 and CDR2 are MGHDK and SYGVNS. V lost 2 bases to trimming and J lost 1 base, with 8 bases between them. This CDR3 is 14 amino acids long. The CDR3 nucleotides are TGTGCCAGCAGTGAAATCGGCAGGAACACTGAAGCTTTCTTT. Protein: CASSEIGRNTEAFF.

The chain combines TRBV29-1 with TRBJ1-1; D perhaps matches TRBD1 (5 bases). The germline V and J ends were trimmed by 6 bases and 3 bases, with 14 bases remaining between them. The CDR3 loop spans 13 amino acids. The germline V gene encodes CDR1 SQVTM and CDR2 ANQGSEA. The CDR3 DNA reads as TGCAGCGTAGGCGAAGAGGGACACACTGAAGCTTTCTTT. Protein product: CSVGEEGHTEAFF.

J is TRBJ2-3 and V is TRBV10-2; no firm D call. Trimming stripped 3 bases from V and 2 bases from J, with 9 bases between. This CDR3 has 14 residues. Germline loops: CDR1 WSHSY, CDR2 SAAADI. The CDR3 sequence is CASSDTATTDTQYF. The DNA of the CDR3 is TGCGCCAGCAGTGATACAGCCACCACAGATACGCAGTATTTT.

This clone was picked up one time. This rearrangement joins TRBV5-6 to TRBJ1-1; possible D gene TRBD1, 5 bases. The CDR3 extends over 13 amino acids. V lost 0 bases to trimming and J lost 6 bases, with 9 bases between them. CDR1 and CDR2 from the germline V gene are SGHDT and YYEEEE. The CDR3 DNA reads as TGTGCCAGCAGCTTGGCCGGGGGGTCTGAAGCTTTCTTT. Residues: CASSLAGGSEAFF.